A selection of T cell receptor beta chains follows, all from one sample in a study of T-cell reconstitution after alpha-beta-depleted transplantation in children. TCRdb recomputed calls from the PCR reads with MiXCR, one row per CDR3 protein. Here the sample spans about 250,000 distinct CDR3 sequences, more than 20% being singletons. Sample: PBMCs, mostly from graft donor cells, taken 360 days after TCRalphabeta/CD19-depleted stem cell transplant. The receptors derive from a female patient aged 2-15 years who had a stem cell transplant for congenital amegakaryocytic thrombocytopenia, so the T cells may come from the graft donor. CDR3s include the opening cysteine and the closing phenylalanine or tryptophan. D genes are given only for firm matches. A row's size may be missing; if present it is once, few, many or a size class.

d_gene	v_gene	abundance	j_gene	CDR3nt	CDR3aa
-	TRBV14	-	TRBJ2-5	TGTGCCAGCAGCCCTGACTATGCCCCTGAGACCCAGTACTTC	CASSPDYAPETQYF
-	TRBV24-1	few	TRBJ2-3	TGTGCCACCAGTGATTCGGGGACAAGGTCGGATACGCAGTATTTT	CATSDSGTRSDTQYF
-	TRBV20-1	once	TRBJ2-7	TGCAGTGCTAGTCCCCATAGCTACGAGCAGTACTTC	CSASPHSYEQYF
-	TRBV28	-	TRBJ2-2	TGTGCCAGCAGTTTATATCTCGACGGGCTAGGGGAGCTGTTTTTT	CASSLYLDGLGELFF
-	TRBV7-2	-	TRBJ2-4	TGTGCCAGCAGCTATGGAAGGACAGCTGCTAAAAACATTCAGTACTTC	CASSYGRTAAKNIQYF
-	TRBV7-9	few	TRBJ2-1	TGTGCCAGCAGCTTATATTTGTGGACAGCCCGCTACAATGAGCAGTTCTTC	CASSLYLWTARYNEQFF
TRBD1	TRBV5-1	many	TRBJ1-1	TGCGCCAGCAGCACGGGACAGGCATGGTTTACTGAAGCTTTCTTT	CASSTGQAWFTEAFF
-	TRBV4-2	few	TRBJ2-4	TGTGCCAGCAGCCAAGTTAGAGGGGGAGTGAACATTCAGTACTTC	CASSQVRGGVNIQYF
-	TRBV20-1	-	TRBJ2-7	TGCAGTGCTAGTTCCGGCGGAGTGATAAACGAGCAGTACTTC	CSASSGGVINEQYF
-	TRBV14	-	TRBJ1-2	TGTGCCAGCAGCCCGGGGTTGGGCAGGCGAGTAGGCTATGGCTACACCTTC	CASSPGLGRRVGYGYTF
TRBD2	TRBV9	-	TRBJ2-1	TGTGCCAGCACCAGCGGGAGTTGGAACAATGAGCAGTTCTTC	CASTSGSWNNEQFF
-	TRBV12-3/TRBV12-4	-	TRBJ1-5	TGTGCCAGCAGTTTGGTCCTCAGGGGGCCCCAGCATTTT	CASSLVLRGPQHF
-	TRBV2	few	TRBJ2-3	TGTGCCAGCAGGGTCTTGGGGGATACGCAGTATTTT	CASRVLGDTQYF
-	TRBV28	-	TRBJ2-7	TGTGCCAGCACTCGGACCGGCGAGCAGTACTTC	CASTRTGEQYF
-	TRBV5-6	many	TRBJ2-3	TGTGCCAGCAGCTTGGTAGCAGATACGCAGTATTTT	CASSLVADTQYF
TRBD2	TRBV20-1	-	TRBJ2-7	TGCAGCGCCCTAGCGGACCCGAGCTACGAGCAGTACTTC	CSALADPSYEQYF
TRBD1	TRBV18	few	TRBJ2-1	TGTGCCAGCCAAGCTTTGGGACAGAGAGACAATGAGCAGTTCTTC	CASQALGQRDNEQFF
-	TRBV12-3/TRBV12-4	few	TRBJ2-5	TGTGCCACTGGACTTAGCGCTTCACAAGAGACCCAGTACTTC	CATGLSASQETQYF
TRBD2	TRBV7-3	-	TRBJ2-5	TGTGCCAGCAGCCCGGGGGGAGGAGAGACCCAGTACTTC	CASSPGGGETQYF
-	TRBV4-1	-	TRBJ2-7	TGCGCCAGCAGCCAAGATTATGGCCACGAGCAGTACTTC	CASSQDYGHEQYF
-	TRBV5-1	-	TRBJ1-4	TGCGCCAGCAGCCTTTATGAGGCGGATGAAAAACTGTTTTTT	CASSLYEADEKLFF
-	TRBV4-2	-	TRBJ2-5	TGTGCCAGCAGCCAAGACCAGGCCGGGGCGACCCAGTACTTC	CASSQDQAGATQYF
TRBD2	TRBV10-3	many	TRBJ2-7	TGTGCCATCAGTGAAAGCGGGAGGGCCTACGAGCAGTACTTC	CAISESGRAYEQYF
-	TRBV6-1	once	TRBJ1-2	TGTGCCAGCAGTCCCGATCCTCTAAGCTATGGCTACACCTTC	CASSPDPLSYGYTF
-	TRBV3-1	many	TRBJ2-7	TGTGCCAGCAGCAAAAGTCCTAGTCCCCACGAGCAGTACTTC	CASSKSPSPHEQYF
-	TRBV6-5	few	TRBJ2-7	TGTGCCGTGGGGACTCCCTACGAGCAGTACTTC	CAVGTPYEQYF
TRBD2	TRBV20-1	-	TRBJ2-2	TGCAGTGCTAGAGATCCTAGCGGGGGGGCGGACGGGGAGCTGTTTTTT	CSARDPSGGADGELFF
-	TRBV11-1	-	TRBJ2-7	TGTGCCAGCAGCTTCCCCCCTGTGGGGGCCACCTCCTACGAGCAGTACTTC	CASSFPPVGATSYEQYF
-	TRBV7-3	-	TRBJ2-3	TGTGCCAGCAGCCTAATAGGGTTTAGCACAGATACGCAGTATTTT	CASSLIGFSTDTQYF
-	TRBV5-1	few	TRBJ1-2	TGCGCCAGCAGCTTGGTGGGGGACAACTATGGCTACACCTTC	CASSLVGDNYGYTF
TRBD1	TRBV5-1	-	TRBJ2-3	TGCGCCAGCAGCTTGGTAGGGACAGGGCATGTTACGCAGTATTTT	CASSLVGTGHVTQYF
TRBD2	TRBV5-1	-	TRBJ2-2	TGCGACAGCAGCTTGAACCCTAGCGGGAGGGCCTACGGGGAGCTGTTTTTT	CDSSLNPSGRAYGELFF
-	TRBV20-1	-	TRBJ1-4	TGCAGGCCCGGGAATGAAAAACTGTTTTTT	CRPGNEKLFF
-	TRBV6-5	many	TRBJ2-3	TGTGCCAGCAGTTACAATGGTCTCAGCACAGATACGCAGTATTTT	CASSYNGLSTDTQYF
TRBD2	TRBV15	few	TRBJ2-3	TGTGCCACCAGCAGGGGACTAGCGGCTAGCACAGATACGCAGTATTTT	CATSRGLAASTDTQYF
-	TRBV12-3/TRBV12-4	-	TRBJ1-1	TGTGCCAGCAGTTACCCTAGTCCTCTTCTCTTT	CASSYPSPLLF
TRBD2	TRBV6-4	few	TRBJ2-2	TGTGCCAGCAAACCACTAGCGGGGGCCTCCACCGGGGAGCTGTTTTTT	CASKPLAGASTGELFF
TRBD2	TRBV20-1	few	TRBJ2-1	TGCAGTGCCTTGTGGGCTAGCGGGAGTAGGGATGAGCAGTTCTTC	CSALWASGSRDEQFF
-	TRBV7-9	-	TRBJ2-7	TGTGCCAGCAGCTTCCGAGGGGCACTACCTACCTACGAGCAGTACTTC	CASSFRGALPTYEQYF
-	TRBV28	few	TRBJ2-7	TGTGCCAGCAGTTACACCGGGACGGGAATCTACGAGCAGTACTTC	CASSYTGTGIYEQYF
-	TRBV28	few	TRBJ2-2	TGTGCCAGCAGTTTACCCCTCGGGGAGCTGTTTTTT	CASSLPLGELFF
-	TRBV4-2	-	TRBJ2-1	TGTGCCAGCAGCCAAGAAGGAACAGTTGGCTCTGAGCAGTTCTTC	CASSQEGTVGSEQFF
-	TRBV7-8	-	TRBJ2-1	TGTGCCAGCAGCCCGAGAGGGAGCTTCTACAATGAGCAGTTCTTC	CASSPRGSFYNEQFF
-	TRBV12-3/TRBV12-4	-	TRBJ1-5	TGTGCCAGCACCCCTGCAGGGGCCAATCAGCCCCAGCATTTT	CASTPAGANQPQHF
-	TRBV20-1	-	TRBJ2-5	TGCAGTGCACTTTCCCCGGGGGAGACCCAGTACTTC	CSALSPGETQYF